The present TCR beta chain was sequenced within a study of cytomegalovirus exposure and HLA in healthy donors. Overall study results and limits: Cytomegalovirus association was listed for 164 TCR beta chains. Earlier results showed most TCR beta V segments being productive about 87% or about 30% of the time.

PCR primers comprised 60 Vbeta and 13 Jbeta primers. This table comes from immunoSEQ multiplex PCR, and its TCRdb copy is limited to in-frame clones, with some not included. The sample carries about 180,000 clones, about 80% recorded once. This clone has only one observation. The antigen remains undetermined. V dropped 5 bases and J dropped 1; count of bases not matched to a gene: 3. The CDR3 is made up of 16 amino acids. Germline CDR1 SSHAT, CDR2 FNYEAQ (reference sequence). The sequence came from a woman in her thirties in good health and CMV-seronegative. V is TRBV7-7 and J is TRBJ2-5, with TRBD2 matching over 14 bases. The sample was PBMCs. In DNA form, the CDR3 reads TGTGCCAGCAGCCCGGGACTAGCGGGGGTCCAAGAGACCCAGTACTTC. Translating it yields CASSPGLAGVQETQYF.